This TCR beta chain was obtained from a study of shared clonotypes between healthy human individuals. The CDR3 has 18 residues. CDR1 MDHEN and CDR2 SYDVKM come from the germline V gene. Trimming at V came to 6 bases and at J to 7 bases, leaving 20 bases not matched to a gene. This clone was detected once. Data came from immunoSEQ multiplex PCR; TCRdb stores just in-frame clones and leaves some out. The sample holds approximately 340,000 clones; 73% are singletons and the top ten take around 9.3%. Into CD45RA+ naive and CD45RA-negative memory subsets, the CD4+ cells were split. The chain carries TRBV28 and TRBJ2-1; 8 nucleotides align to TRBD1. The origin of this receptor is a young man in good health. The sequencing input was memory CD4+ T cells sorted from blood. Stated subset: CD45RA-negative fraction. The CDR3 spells CASRTKGPGTGIRNEQFF. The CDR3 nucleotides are TGTGCCAGCAGAACTAAGGGCCCCGGGACAGGCATCCGTAATGAGCAGTTCTTC.